This passage covers 14 T cell receptor beta chains from one sample sequenced in a study of blood T cells in healthy people across ages (dated by TCRdb to 2013 to 2016). Library preparation was by 5' RACE. Data came from an Illumina HiSeq 2500. A second about 7 to 11 cycle PCR used a sample-barcoded 5' primer and a J-beta primer mix. TCRdb reworked the public reads: Q25 trimming with fastp, MiXCR clone assembly, productive beta chains retained. Identical CDR3 proteins give one entry, which carries the most common genes and DNA. The sample table shows 800,000 to 1,000,000 distinct CDR3 sequences, and 48% are seen once. The ten largest clones capture around 15% of the sample. Sequencing input: blood. Receptors were obtained from a man aged 25-40 years in good health.

The rearrangement links TRBV6-1 to TRBJ2-7, with no clear D. Germline CDR1 is MNHNS and CDR2 is SASEGT. The V end lost 0 bases, the J end lost 2 bases, and 11 bases lay between the germline ends. This CDR3 has 15 amino acids. CDR3 in DNA: TGTGCCAGCAGTGAAGCGGGTACTGACACCTACGAGCAGTACTTC. Protein product: CASSEAGTDTYEQYF.

The rearrangement joins TRBV4-3 to TRBJ2-7, with D perhaps matching TRBD1 (5 bases). V was cut by 10 bases and J by 3 bases, with 22 bases left in between. There are 15 residues in the CDR3. Germline CDR1 reads LGHNA; CDR2 reads YSLEER. The CDR3 bases are TGCGCCACCCCGTTTAACCCGGACAATTTCTACGAGCAGTACTTC. Its protein is CATPFNPDNFYEQYF.

This clonotype was found a few times. The CDR3: CASSLAGGGSYEQYF. The CDR3 DNA is TGTGCCAGCAGTTTAGCGGGGGGGGGCTCCTACGAGCAGTACTTC. The chain combines TRBV12-3 or TRBV12-4 with TRBJ2-7, with 7 positions matching TRBD2. The CDR3 totals 15 residues. V was pared by 0 bases and J by 0 bases, with 2 bases of the junction left unmatched.

The chain has TRBV5-1 and TRBJ2-1; D may match TRBD1 or TRBD2 (5 bases each). This CDR3 spans 14 amino acids. Trimming cost V 3 bases and J 10 bases, with 17 bases left between them. Germline V gene lookup returns CDR1 SGHRS and CDR2 YFSETQ. CDR3 bases: TGCGCCAGCAGCTACGGGACCGCTTCCTACGAGCAGTTCTTC. Translated: CASSYGTASYEQFF.

The chain couples TRBV27 to TRBJ1-1, with 9 bases identical to TRBD1. CDR1 is MNHEY and CDR2 is SMNVEV in the germline V gene (reference sequence). The CDR3 extends over 15 amino acids. Trimming at V came to 4 bases and at J to 4 bases, leaving 7 bases not matched to a gene. The CDR3, as DNA: TGTGCCAGCAGTTCCAACAGGGGGCGAGGCACTGAAGCTTTCTTT. This gives the protein CASSSNRGRGTEAFF.

This clonotype was detected once. At one boundary the junction diverges from the germline segment, which might be a read error. The chain combines TRBV11-2 with TRBJ2-7, with 9 bases identical to TRBD1. The CDR3 covers 15 residues. CDR1 and CDR2 (germline): SGHAT, FQNNGV. CDR3 sequence: CTSSQPGQGSYEQYF. CDR3 in DNA: TGTACCAGCAGCCAGCCGGGACAGGGATCCTACGAGCAGTACTTC. Using reference TRBV11-2 and TRBJ2-7 for the parts outside the CDR3, the full variable domain is EAGVAQSPRYKIIEKRQSVAFWCNPISGHATLYWYQQILGQGPKLLIQFQNNGVVDDSQLPKDRFSAERLKGVDSTLKIQPAKLEDSAVYLCTSSQPGQGSYEQYFGPGTRLTVT.

This clonotype was picked up one time. V is TRBV6-2 or TRBV6-3 and J is TRBJ2-7; perhaps D is TRBD1 or TRBD2 (5 bases each). The CDR3 runs 14 residues. Per the germline V gene, CDR1 is MNHEY and CDR2 is SVGEGT. V was shortened by 6 bases and J by 2 bases, with 14 bases between the two germline ends. CDR3 protein: CASRGADNPYEQYF. As DNA, the CDR3 is TGTGCCAGCAGGGGAGCGGACAATCCCTACGAGCAGTACTTC.

The CDR3 region is CASSPNREWYQETQYF. In DNA form, the CDR3 reads TGTGCCAGCAGCCCCAACAGGGAATGGTACCAAGAGACCCAGTACTTC. J is TRBJ2-5 and V is TRBV28; tentative D call: TRBD1 (6 bases). Germline assignment: CDR1 MDHEN and CDR2 SYDVKM. The V end was cut by 6 bases, the J end by 0 bases, with 17 bases between. The CDR3 extends over 16 amino acids.

This clonotype has only one observation. The chain joins TRBV10-3 to TRBJ2-3; 8 bases are a match to TRBD2. Germline V lookup: CDR1 ENHRY, CDR2 SYGVKD. The V segment lost 7 bases and the J segment 2 bases; nucleotides outside the gene matches: 5. The CDR3 loop spans 14 amino acids. The chain's CDR3 is CAINLAGPTDTQYF. CDR3 DNA: TGTGCCATCAACCTAGCGGGCCCCACAGATACGCAGTATTTT.

Only a few counts were recorded for this clonotype. This chain connects TRBV6-1 to TRBJ2-7; D uncertain. The germline V gene encodes CDR1 MNHNS and CDR2 SASEGT. Trimming removed 4 bases at V and 2 bases at J, with 9 bases between. The CDR3 consists of 13 residues. CDR3 region: CASSVPITYEQYF. In DNA form, the CDR3 reads TGTGCCAGCAGTGTACCTATTACCTACGAGCAGTACTTC.

The sample holds a few counts of this clonotype. V is TRBV27 and J is TRBJ1-2, with D hard to call. V shed 4 bases and J shed 8 bases, with 20 bases lying between them. The CDR3 is 15 amino acids. From germline, CDR1 is MNHEY and CDR2 SMNVEV (reference sequence). The CDR3 reads CASSSQPPRGRGYTF. The CDR3 DNA follows: TGTGCCAGCAGTTCGCAACCACCAAGAGGAAGGGGCTACACCTTC.

The chain couples TRBV7-3 to TRBJ2-5; no clear D. V was shortened by 5 bases and J by 3 bases, with 10 bases between the two germline ends. CDR1 SGHTA and CDR2 FQGTGA come from the germline V gene. CDR3 length equals 13 residues. This chain's CDR3 is CASSETRKETQYF. CDR3 sequence (DNA): TGTGCCAGCAGCGAGACCAGGAAAGAGACCCAGTACTTC.

This clonotype was seen more than once but under ten times. This chain joins TRBV7-9 and TRBJ1-2; a possible D gene is TRBD1 (5 bases). The CDR3 consists of 12 residues. Germline V gene lookup returns CDR1 SEHNR and CDR2 FQNEAQ (reference sequence). Trimming removed 4 bases at V and 9 bases at J, with 12 bases between. The DNA of the CDR3 is TGTGCCAGCAGCTCCCCCCAGGGAAGCTACACCTTC. Its protein product is CASSSPQGSYTF.

The V gene is TRBV6-5, the J gene TRBJ2-1, with 9 bases fitting TRBD1. Germline-derived CDR1 and CDR2 are MNHEY and SVGAGI. V lost 7 bases to trimming and J lost 2 bases; unmatched junction nucleotides: 6. The CDR3 runs 15 residues. CDR3 in amino acids: CASKPGQGTYNEQFF. The CDR3 coding sequence is TGTGCCAGCAAACCCGGACAGGGGACCTACAATGAGCAGTTCTTC.